The rows below give T cell receptor beta chains drawn from one sample of a study of T cells in Graves' hyperthyroidism and ophthalmopathy. MiXCR was run by TCRdb on the multiplex PCR reads, yielding one entry per CDR3 protein. The repertoire holds about 640,000 distinct CDR3 sequences, with roughly 20% as singletons. The sample consisted of blood. Receptor source: a young man with Graves' ophthalmopathy. Both conserved end residues are part of each CDR3. Fields, in order: clone size, D gene, V gene, J gene, CDR3 DNA, CDR3 protein. D genes are given only for firm matches. The size of a clone is reported for some rows only, either as once, few or many, or as a class for expanded clones.

>NA|NA|TRBV6-1|TRBJ2-7
TGTGCCAGCAGTGAAGATACGGGAGTCTCCTACGAGCAGTACTTC
CASSEDTGVSYEQYF
>NA|NA|TRBV15|TRBJ1-2
TGTGCCACCAGCAGAGAAGGCTGGGGGGGTGGCTACACCTTC
CATSREGWGGGYTF
>NA|TRBD1|TRBV6-5|TRBJ2-1
TGTGCCAGCAGTTACAGGCAGGGGGCGACGTGGACAGCTCACCACAATGAGCAGTTCTTC
CASSYRQGATWTAHHNEQFF
>NA|TRBD1|TRBV3-1|TRBJ2-6
TGTGCCAGCAGCCAAGGGGACAGGGTCTCTGGGGCCAACGTCCTGACTTTC
CASSQGDRVSGANVLTF
>few|NA|TRBV29-1|TRBJ1-1
TGCAGCGTTCGTTCGGTGACTGAAGCTTTCTTT
CSVRSVTEAFF
>many|TRBD1|TRBV7-9|TRBJ2-7
TGCGCCAGCAGCTCCGGGACAGGGGAAGGCGAGCAGTACTTC
CASSSGTGEGEQYF
>NA|TRBD2|TRBV9|TRBJ2-7
TGTGCCAGCAGCCAAACGGGGGCTAGCGGGAGGCCGGGGGATGAGCAGTACTTC
CASSQTGASGRPGDEQYF
>few|NA|TRBV7-2|TRBJ2-7
TGTGCCAGCACCCACGCGACAATGGCGACCGAGCAGTACTTC
CASTHATMATEQYF
>few|NA|TRBV4-2|TRBJ1-1
TGTGCCAGCAGCCAAGGGGTAGTGGAGGGGATAGCTGAAGCTTTCTTT
CASSQGVVEGIAEAFF
>few|TRBD2|TRBV10-3|TRBJ2-7
TGTGCCATCAGTGATACGGGACTAGCGGGAGGACGCTCCTACGAGCAGTACTTC
CAISDTGLAGGRSYEQYF
>NA|NA|TRBV19|TRBJ1-5
TGTGCCAGTAGGGCTGGCCCAGCCTACAATCAGCCCCAGCATTTT
CASRAGPAYNQPQHF
>NA|TRBD1|TRBV20-1|TRBJ2-7
TGCAGTGCCAGGACAGGGATGTCCTACGAGCAGTACTTC
CSARTGMSYEQYF
>few|NA|TRBV6-2/TRBV6-3|TRBJ2-7
TGTGCCAGCAGTCCCGGGTGGGACTACGAGCAGTACTTC
CASSPGWDYEQYF
>NA|NA|TRBV18|TRBJ1-5
TGTGCCAGCTCACTATCGACCGGAAATAGCAATCAGCCCCAGCATTTT
CASSLSTGNSNQPQHF
>NA|NA|TRBV6-1|TRBJ1-2
TGTGCCAGCAGTGAGATAGCACGAGACTATGGCTACACCTTC
CASSEIARDYGYTF
>NA|NA|TRBV5-8|TRBJ2-3
TGTGCCAGCACCCTGGAGGGGGCTGGGACAGATACGCAGTATTTT
CASTLEGAGTDTQYF
>many|NA|TRBV11-2|TRBJ1-1
TGTGCCAGCAGCTTACTAAGTCAGGCTTTCTTT
CASSLLSQAFF
>many|TRBD2|TRBV11-2|TRBJ2-3
TGTGCCAGCAGCTCGTTAGCGGGAGTATTAGATACGCAGTATTTT
CASSSLAGVLDTQYF
>NA|TRBD2|TRBV10-1|TRBJ2-3
TGCGCCAGCAGTTCCATACGGGGGGTGCAGGATACGCAGTATTTT
CASSSIRGVQDTQYF
>many|NA|TRBV6-2/TRBV6-3|TRBJ2-7
TGTGCCTGCGGGGACGGGGGATCCTACGAGCAGTACTTC
CACGDGGSYEQYF
>NA|NA|TRBV24-1|TRBJ2-3
TGTGCCACCAGTGACTCGGGAAAGGGGACCGCAGATACGCAGTATTTT
CATSDSGKGTADTQYF
>NA|TRBD2|TRBV11-2|TRBJ2-3
TGTGCCAGCAGCCGGACGGGGGGTTGGACAGATACGCAGTATTTT
CASSRTGGWTDTQYF
>NA|NA|TRBV27|TRBJ1-5
TGTGCCAGCAGTGCTACAGGGACGGGGGAGCCCCAGCATTTT
CASSATGTGEPQHF
>few|NA|TRBV7-9|TRBJ2-3
TGTGCCAGCAGCCCCGCAAGGGCCGGAAGGGATACGCAGTATTTT
CASSPARAGRDTQYF
>NA|TRBD1|TRBV25-1|TRBJ2-5
TGTGCCAGCAGTGGGACAGGGGGAGTAGAGACCCAGTACTTC
CASSGTGGVETQYF
>many|NA|TRBV12-3/TRBV12-4|TRBJ1-2
TGTGCCAGCAGTTTCAAGGGTACTACTAACTATGGCTACACCTTC
CASSFKGTTNYGYTF
>NA|NA|TRBV7-2|TRBJ2-3
TGTGCCAGCAGCACGCGGGGGCCGCAGTATTTT
CASSTRGPQYF
>many|NA|TRBV7-2|TRBJ2-7
TGTGCCAGCAGCTTAATGGAAAGGCCCGGCTACGAGCAGTACTTC
CASSLMERPGYEQYF
>few|NA|TRBV11-3|TRBJ2-2
TGTGCCAGCAGCTTAGAAATGGGCACCGGGGAGCTGTTTTTT
CASSLEMGTGELFF
>few|NA|TRBV7-9|TRBJ2-1
TGTGCCAGCAGCTTAGTACGAAGACTTAATGAGCAGTTCTTC
CASSLVRRLNEQFF
>many|NA|TRBV6-1|TRBJ1-5
TGTGCCAGCAGACTCCAGGGAGGTGACAATCAGCCCCAGCATTTT
CASRLQGGDNQPQHF
>many|NA|TRBV7-6|TRBJ2-7
TGTGCCAGCAGCCCGGATATCTACGAGCAGTACTTC
CASSPDIYEQYF
>few|TRBD2|TRBV6-1|TRBJ2-1
TGTGCCAGCAGTGCACTAGCGGGTCCCTTTAATGAGCAGTTCTTC
CASSALAGPFNEQFF
>NA|TRBD2|TRBV27|TRBJ2-6
TGTGCCAGCAGTTTAATCCCAACTAGCGGGAGCTCTGGGGCCAACGTCCTGACTTTC
CASSLIPTSGSSGANVLTF
>many|TRBD2|TRBV28|TRBJ2-4
TGTGCCAGCGCGTTAGCTAGCGGGATCGGAAACATTCAGTACTTC
CASALASGIGNIQYF
>many|TRBD1|TRBV2|TRBJ1-2
TGTGCCAGCAGTAGACCGGGACAGGGTGCGAGGGGCTACACCTTC
CASSRPGQGARGYTF
>NA|NA|TRBV5-1|TRBJ2-2
TGCGCCAGCAGCGCAGGAAGCCAGAACACCGGGGAGCTGTTTTTT
CASSAGSQNTGELFF
>NA|NA|TRBV9|TRBJ2-7
TGTGCCAGCAGCGAGGGACTTACGAGCGAGCAGTACTTC
CASSEGLTSEQYF
>few|NA|TRBV27|TRBJ1-5
TGTGCCAGCAGTTTTTCCGGTCGGTTTCGGGAGCCCCAGCATTTT
CASSFSGRFREPQHF
>once|NA|TRBV19|TRBJ1-5
TGTGCCAGTAGTATAGAAAGCCAGGGCAATCAGCCCCAGCATTTT
CASSIESQGNQPQHF
>many|NA|TRBV13|TRBJ1-2
TGTGCCAGCAGCTTAGGGCACGAGGAGCATGGCTACACCTTC
CASSLGHEEHGYTF
>few|TRBD2|TRBV6-1|TRBJ2-3
TGTGCCAGCACCTCGACTAGCGGGAGAGCAGATACGCAGTATTTT
CASTSTSGRADTQYF
>NA|NA|TRBV6-1|TRBJ2-1
TGTGCCAGCAGGACCGACCCCGTCTCCCGGGGATCTGACAATGAGCAGTTCTTC
CASRTDPVSRGSDNEQFF
>NA|NA|TRBV11-3|TRBJ1-1
TGTGCCAGCAGCAGAGGGCTACGGAACACTGAAGCTTTCTTT
CASSRGLRNTEAFF
>many|NA|TRBV3-1|TRBJ1-1
TGTGCCAGCAGCCCCCAAGTGGGGAACACTGAAGCTTTCTTT
CASSPQVGNTEAFF
>NA|NA|TRBV4-3|TRBJ1-1
TGCGCCAGCAGCTCGCGGGGGGCGGGTGGGACTGAAGCTTTCTTT
CASSSRGAGGTEAFF
>few|TRBD1|TRBV20-1|TRBJ2-2
TGCAGTGCTAGGACAAGGGACAGGGGGGATCCCGGGGAGCTGTTTTTT
CSARTRDRGDPGELFF
>NA|TRBD1|TRBV10-2|TRBJ2-7
TGCGCCAGCAGTTGGGGGACAGGGGGCTACGAGCAGTACTTC
CASSWGTGGYEQYF
>NA|NA|TRBV4-3|TRBJ1-5
TGCGCCAGCAGCCAAGATATAGGGCAGCCCCAGCATTTT
CASSQDIGQPQHF
>many|NA|TRBV28|TRBJ2-7
TGTGCCAGCAGCCCCCGACTAAGCGGAACCTTCTACGAGCAGTACTTC
CASSPRLSGTFYEQYF
>NA|NA|TRBV27|TRBJ2-7
TGTGCCAGCGGGAGCTCCTACGAGCGGTACTTC
CASGSSYERYF
>many|NA|TRBV11-3|TRBJ1-1
TGTGCCAGCAGCTTAGATTGGGGGGACTGGGATACTGTGAACACTGAAGCTTTCTTT
CASSLDWGDWDTVNTEAFF
>few|NA|TRBV10-3|TRBJ2-1
TGTGCCATCAGAAAAAGTGAAATGGGTTTGGGGCACAATGAGCAGTTCTTC
CAIRKSEMGLGHNEQFF
>many|NA|TRBV11-1|TRBJ2-7
TGTGCCAGCAGCCTCGAACGGATCTACGAGCAGTACTTC
CASSLERIYEQYF
>NA|NA|TRBV25-1|TRBJ1-3
TGTGCAGGGAGCTCTGGAAACACCATATATTTT
CAGSSGNTIYF